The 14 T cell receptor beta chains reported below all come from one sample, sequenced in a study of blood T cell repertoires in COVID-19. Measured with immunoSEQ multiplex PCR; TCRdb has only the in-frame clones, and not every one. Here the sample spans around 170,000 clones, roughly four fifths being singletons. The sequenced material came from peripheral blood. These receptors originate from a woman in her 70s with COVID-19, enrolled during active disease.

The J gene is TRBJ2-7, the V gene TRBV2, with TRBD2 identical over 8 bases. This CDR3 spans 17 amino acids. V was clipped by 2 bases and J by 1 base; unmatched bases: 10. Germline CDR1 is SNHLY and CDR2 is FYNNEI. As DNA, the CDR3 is TGTGCCAGCAGTGAAAGGTTCGGCGGGAGGCTTTCCTACGAGCAGTACTTC. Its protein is CASSERFGGRLSYEQYF.

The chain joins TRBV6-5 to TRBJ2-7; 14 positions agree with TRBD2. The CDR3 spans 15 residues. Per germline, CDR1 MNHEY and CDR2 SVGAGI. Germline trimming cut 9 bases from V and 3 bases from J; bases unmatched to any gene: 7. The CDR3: CASGTSGRSGYEQYF. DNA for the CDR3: TGTGCCAGTGGGACTAGCGGGAGAAGTGGCTACGAGCAGTACTTC.

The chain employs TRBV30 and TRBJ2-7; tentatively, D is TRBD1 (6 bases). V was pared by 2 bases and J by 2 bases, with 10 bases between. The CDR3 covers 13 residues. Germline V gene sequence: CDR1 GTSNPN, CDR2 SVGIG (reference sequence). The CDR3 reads CAWSPGTPYEQYF. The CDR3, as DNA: TGTGCCTGGAGTCCCGGGACACCCTACGAGCAGTACTTC.

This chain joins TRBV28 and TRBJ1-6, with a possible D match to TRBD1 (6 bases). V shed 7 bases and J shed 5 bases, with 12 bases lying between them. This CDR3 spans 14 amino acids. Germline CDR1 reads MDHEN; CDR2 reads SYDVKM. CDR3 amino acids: CASIGGGDNSPLHF. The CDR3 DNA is TGTGCCAGCATTGGGGGCGGAGATAATTCACCCCTCCACTTT.

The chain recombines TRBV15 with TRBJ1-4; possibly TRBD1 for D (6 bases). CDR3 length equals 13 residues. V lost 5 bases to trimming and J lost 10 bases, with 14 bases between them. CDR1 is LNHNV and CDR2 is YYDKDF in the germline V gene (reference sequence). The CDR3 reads CATSRDNTGKLFF. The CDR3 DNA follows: TGTGCCACCAGCCGGGACAACACAGGAAAACTGTTTTTT.

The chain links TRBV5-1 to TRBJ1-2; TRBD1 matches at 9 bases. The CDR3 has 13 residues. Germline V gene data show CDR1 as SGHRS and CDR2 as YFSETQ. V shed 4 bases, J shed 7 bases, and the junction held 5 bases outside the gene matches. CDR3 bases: TGCGCCAGCAGCCCCGGACAGGGGACTGGCTACACCTTC. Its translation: CASSPGQGTGYTF.

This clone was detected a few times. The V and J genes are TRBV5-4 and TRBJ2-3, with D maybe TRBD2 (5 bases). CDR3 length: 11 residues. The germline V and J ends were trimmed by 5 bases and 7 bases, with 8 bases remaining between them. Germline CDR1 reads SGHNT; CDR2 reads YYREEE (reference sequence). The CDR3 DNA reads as TGTGCCAGCAGGTTAGCGAATACGCAGTATTTT. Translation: CASRLANTQYF.

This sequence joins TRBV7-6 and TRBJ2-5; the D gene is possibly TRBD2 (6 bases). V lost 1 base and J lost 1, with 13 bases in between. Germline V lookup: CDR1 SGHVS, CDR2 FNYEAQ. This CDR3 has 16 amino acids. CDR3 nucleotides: TGTGCCAGCAGCTTAGGTCTTATGGGGGGCCAAGAGACCCAGTACTTC. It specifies CASSLGLMGGQETQYF.

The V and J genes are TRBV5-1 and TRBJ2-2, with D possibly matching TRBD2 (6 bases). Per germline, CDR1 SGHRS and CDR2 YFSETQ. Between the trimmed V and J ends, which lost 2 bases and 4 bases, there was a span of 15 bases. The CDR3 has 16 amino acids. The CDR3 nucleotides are TGCGCCAGCAGCTTAGAGGCCAGGCGGGGCACCGGGGAGCTGTTTTTT. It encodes CASSLEARRGTGELFF.

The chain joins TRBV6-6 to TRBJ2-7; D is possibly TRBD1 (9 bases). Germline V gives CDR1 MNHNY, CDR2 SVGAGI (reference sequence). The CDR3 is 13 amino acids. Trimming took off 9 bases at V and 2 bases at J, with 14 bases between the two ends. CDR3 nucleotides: TGTGCCAGTAGCGGGACAGGGCCCTACGAGCAGTACTTC. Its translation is CASSGTGPYEQYF.

This CDR3 is CASSQIGGDYGYTF. CDR3 in DNA: TGCGCCAGCAGCCAAATAGGAGGGGACTATGGCTACACCTTC. This chain links TRBV5-1 with TRBJ1-2, with D perhaps matching TRBD1 (5 bases). In germline, CDR1 is SGHRS, CDR2 YFSETQ. The CDR3 loop spans 14 amino acids. V was shortened by 4 bases and J by 3 bases, with 13 bases between the two germline ends.

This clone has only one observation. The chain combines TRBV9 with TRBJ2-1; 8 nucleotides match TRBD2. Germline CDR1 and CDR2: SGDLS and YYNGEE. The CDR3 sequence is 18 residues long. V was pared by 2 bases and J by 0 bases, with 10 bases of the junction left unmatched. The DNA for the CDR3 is TGTGCCAGCAGCGTTCCCACTAGCGGACGTTGCTCCTACAATGAGCAGTTCTTC. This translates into CASSVPTSGRCSYNEQFF.

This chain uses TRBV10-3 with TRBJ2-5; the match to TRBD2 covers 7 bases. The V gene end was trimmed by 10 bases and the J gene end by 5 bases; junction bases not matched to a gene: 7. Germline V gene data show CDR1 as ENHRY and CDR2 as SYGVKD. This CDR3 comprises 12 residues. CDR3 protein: CATGAGFETQYF. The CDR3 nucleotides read TGTGCCACCGGAGCGGGATTTGAGACCCAGTACTTC.

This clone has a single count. CDR3 sequence reads: CSASDPGKATDTQYF. In DNA form, the CDR3 reads TGCAGTGCTAGTGACCCAGGGAAAGCCACAGATACGCAGTATTTT. This chain links TRBV20-1 with TRBJ2-3; D perhaps matches TRBD1 (5 bases). Trimming stripped 3 bases from V and 2 bases from J, with 15 bases between. This CDR3 has 15 residues. Germline CDR1 and CDR2: DFQATT and SNEGSKA (reference sequence).